The 9 T cell receptor beta chains presented below share a single source sample, sequenced in a study of cytotoxic CD8 clonotypes in ibrutinib-treated CLL. Assay used: immunoSEQ multiplex PCR; TCRdb lists only in-frame clones, some missing. The data contain more than 200,000 clones, more than 65% of them singletons. Specimen: PBMCs, collected after 12 months of ibrutinib treatment. The source is a human donor with chronic lymphocytic leukemia.

The chain combines TRBV6-5 with TRBJ1-1; D may be TRBD1 (5 bases). The CDR3 is 14 residues long. V was pared by 7 bases and J by 1 base, with 13 bases between. Germline V gene lookup returns CDR1 MNHEY and CDR2 SVGAGI. CDR3 bases: TGTGCCAGCAAGGGGTGGGGACCGAACACTGAAGCTTTCTTT. Its translation: CASKGWGPNTEAFF.

A few counts support this clone. J is TRBJ1-5 and V is TRBV30, with D possibly TRBD1 on 6 matching bases. Germline V lookup: CDR1 GTSNPN, CDR2 SVGIG (reference sequence). V lost 2 bases to trimming and J lost 3 bases, with 14 bases between them. The length of the CDR3 is 15 residues. CDR3 amino acids: CAWSMAGQFNQPQHF. CDR3 coding DNA: TGTGCCTGGAGTATGGCAGGACAGTTCAATCAGCCCCAGCATTTT.

This clone appeared many times. The V call is TRBV20-1, the J call TRBJ2-7; perhaps TRBD2 as D (6 bases). CDR1 is DFQATT, CDR2 SNEGSKA, per germline (reference sequence). CDR3 length: 11 amino acids. The V end was cut by 6 bases, the J end by 3 bases, with 9 bases between. The CDR3 region has the DNA TGCAGTGCCAATAGCGGCTACGAGCAGTACTTC. Protein sequence: CSANSGYEQYF.

This chain connects TRBV25-1 to TRBJ2-1, with TRBD1 as a possible D gene (5 bases). Germline-derived CDR1 and CDR2 are MGHDK and SYGVNS. Trimming removed 4 bases at V and 6 bases at J, with 10 bases between. This CDR3 has 13 residues. The CDR3 DNA reads TGTGCCAGCAGTGCAACAGGTTCCAATGAGCAGTTCTTC. Amino acid sequence: CASSATGSNEQFF.

This clone was recorded once. J is TRBJ2-7 and V is TRBV6-5, with D perhaps matching TRBD2 (6 bases). The V gene's germline CDR1 is MNHEY and CDR2 SVGAGI. V was pared by 6 bases and J by 1 base, with 16 bases between. CDR3 length: 15 residues. The CDR3 nucleotides are TGTGCCAGCAGCTCCTCCGGCGGGGCATCCTACGAGCAGTACTTC. Its translation: CASSSSGGASYEQYF.

The V and J genes are TRBV6-5 and TRBJ1-5; D may be TRBD1 (5 bases). The germline V gene has CDR1 MNHEY and CDR2 SVGAGI. CDR3 length: 14 residues. Trimming left V 6 bases short and J 2 bases short, with 11 bases between. This CDR3 reads CASSRGEGNQPQHF. For the CDR3, the DNA is TGTGCCAGCAGCCGAGGGGAGGGCAATCAGCCCCAGCATTTT.

This sequence joins TRBV9 and TRBJ1-2; D is ambiguous. CDR1 SGDLS and CDR2 YYNGEE come from the germline V gene. CDR3 size: 14 residues. Trimming took off 4 bases at V and 4 bases at J, with 14 bases between the two ends. This CDR3 is CASSTPTGGYGYTF. In DNA form, the CDR3 reads TGTGCCAGCAGCACCCCGACCGGCGGCTATGGCTACACCTTC.

This clone was found a few times. The gene calls are TRBV7-6 and TRBJ1-1; D gene ambiguous. V was cut by 3 bases and J by 2 bases, with 13 bases left in between. Germline loops: CDR1 SGHVS, CDR2 FNYEAQ. CDR3 length: 15 amino acids. The CDR3: CASSFTPNSNTEAFF. CDR3 in DNA: TGTGCCAGCAGCTTCACCCCCAACAGTAACACTGAAGCTTTCTTT.

The rearrangement links TRBV11-2 to TRBJ2-4; D call uncertain. CDR1 and CDR2 from the germline V gene are SGHAT and FQNNGV. Deletions cut 7 bases from V and 1 base from J, with 14 bases between. The CDR3 length is 15 residues. The DNA for the CDR3 is TGTGCCAGCACCGTACCTGGTGGGGCCAAAAACATTCAGTACTTC. It yields the protein CASTVPGGAKNIQYF.